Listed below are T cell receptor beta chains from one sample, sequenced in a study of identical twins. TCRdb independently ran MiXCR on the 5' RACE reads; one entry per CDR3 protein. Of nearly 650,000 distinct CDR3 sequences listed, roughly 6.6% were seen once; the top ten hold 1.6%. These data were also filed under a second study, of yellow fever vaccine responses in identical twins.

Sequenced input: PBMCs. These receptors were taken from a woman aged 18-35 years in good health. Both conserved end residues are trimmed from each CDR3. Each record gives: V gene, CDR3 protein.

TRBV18	ASSPPTQGVYEQY
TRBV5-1	ASSLRTSGAGELF
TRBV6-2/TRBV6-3	ASSYDPLGTYEQY
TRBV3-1	ASSELAGGNKNIQY
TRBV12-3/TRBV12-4	ASSRSGTSDEY
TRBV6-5	ASSYSGGPSDTQY
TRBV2	AFCQGLAGTVSWEQF
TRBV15	ATSRAGGAGELF
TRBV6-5	ASSYSPMGDRTTYEQY
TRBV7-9	ASSGTRGEKLF
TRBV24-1	ATSDAKEAGVDTQY
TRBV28	ASSLADRDTGELF
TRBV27	ASREEGYNTGELF
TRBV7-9	ASSQMGQGSGGYT
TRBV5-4	ASSLEPRLAGDPQSYNEQF
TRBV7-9	ASSLAGQDEAF
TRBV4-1	ASSQGIASGAMDTQY
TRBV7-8	ASSLALTGTDTQY
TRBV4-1	ASSQEHRGLWNQPQH
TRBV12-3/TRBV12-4	ASSFGGTGREKLF
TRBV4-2	ASSQVAGVPGTDTQY
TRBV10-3	AISESGGDVGELF
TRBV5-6	ASSLRTELGT
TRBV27	ASSNTGGAYEQY
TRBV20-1	SASNTGNTGELF
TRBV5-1	ASTAKRGAPDTQY
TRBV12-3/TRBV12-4	ASSGLGGDWNTGELF
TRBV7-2	ASSDQRETQY
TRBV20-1	SARDRHGAFEKLF
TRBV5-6	ASTDWGSSSYNEQF
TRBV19	ASSTGMNTEAF
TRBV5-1	ASSLEGGTETQY
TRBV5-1	ASSLVTGGDEQY
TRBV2	ASKGSYSTDTQY
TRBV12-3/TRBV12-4	ASSQTLGETQY
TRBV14	ASSQVGGSQEQY
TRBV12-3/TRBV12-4	ASSSWAGEVGYT
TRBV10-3	AIYPGGFDGYT
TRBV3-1	ASSQGRFSEAF
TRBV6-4	ASSDSVGQGGSYT
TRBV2	ASRESGGTNEKLF
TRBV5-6	ASSGGPATNEKLF
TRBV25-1	ASSERAGGRTDTQY
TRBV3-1	ASSQRVGLAGIIYNEQF
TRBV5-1	ASSFGQGVNYGYT
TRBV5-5	ASSVDRVTDTQY
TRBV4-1	ASSQDWTGTYGYT
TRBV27	ASSFSANGEAF
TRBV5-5	ASSLTLVAEGYEQY
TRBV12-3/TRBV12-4	ASSPRGRGTEAF
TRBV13	ASSPLTKNTGELF
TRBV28	ASSPGQILGESSYEQY
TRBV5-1	ASSTGWELF
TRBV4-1	ASSQLGLAGGPSSYEQY
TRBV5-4	ASSLVGGPYEQY
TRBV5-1	ASSLAGRGAGVADTQY
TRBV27	ASTAPGSPYEQY
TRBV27	ASSLFGGTRGISPLH